The sequence of this T cell receptor (beta chain) was determined in a study of blood T cell repertoires in COVID-19. Only in-frame clones appear in the TCRdb table, and some are missing; sequencing was by immunoSEQ multiplex PCR. Among roughly 300,000 clones, approximately 84% were seen once, and the ten largest hold over 1.1%. CDR3 length: 19 residues. V gave up 5 bases and J gave up 4 bases; unmatched junction bases: 21. CDR1 is MNHEY and CDR2 is SVGEGT in the germline V gene. The sample was peripheral blood. The V call is TRBV6-2 or TRBV6-3, the J call TRBJ2-3; TRBD2 aligns across 7 bases. The origin of this receptor is a human donor with COVID-19, enrolled during active disease. The donor label of this sample is uncertain. This CDR3 reads CASSQPNGGAGELSDTQYF. The CDR3, as DNA: TGTGCCAGCAGTCAACCCAACGGGGGTGCGGGAGAGCTATCAGATACGCAGTATTTT.